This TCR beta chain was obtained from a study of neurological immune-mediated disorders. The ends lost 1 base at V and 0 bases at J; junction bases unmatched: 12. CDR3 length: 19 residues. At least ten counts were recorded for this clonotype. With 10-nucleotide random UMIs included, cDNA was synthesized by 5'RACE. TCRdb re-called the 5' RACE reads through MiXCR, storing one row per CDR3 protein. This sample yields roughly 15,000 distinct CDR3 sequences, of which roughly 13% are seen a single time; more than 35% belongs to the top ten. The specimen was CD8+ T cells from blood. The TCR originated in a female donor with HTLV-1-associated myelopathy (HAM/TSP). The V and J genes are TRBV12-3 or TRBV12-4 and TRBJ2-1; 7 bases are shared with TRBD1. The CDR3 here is CASSLGLVGGQGSYNEQFF. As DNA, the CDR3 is TGTGCCAGCAGTTTAGGCCTAGTAGGGGGCCAGGGCTCCTACAATGAGCAGTTCTTC.